This T cell receptor beta chain was sequenced in a study of CD8 T cells in Susac syndrome. The CDR3 loop spans 15 amino acids. The germline gives CDR1 KGHSH, CDR2 LQKENI. Trimming removed 1 base from V and 2 bases from J, with 9 bases in between. Sequencing targeted TCR beta in blood CD8+ and CD4+ T cells. The multiple sclerosis controls were treatment-naive patients, and their relapsing-remitting disease was stable or active. Random hexamers served to reverse transcribe about 0.45 to 1 ug RNA. One entry per CDR3 protein, called by TCRdb with MiXCR from the immunoSEQ multiplex PCR reads. The sample shows 300,000 to 350,000 distinct CDR3 sequences, around 90% of them seen only once.

This clonotype was sampled from a human donor with multiple sclerosis. The sequencing input was CD4+ T cells from PBMCs. The V call is TRBV18, the J call TRBJ1-5; D ambiguous. CDR3 nucleotide sequence: TGTGCCAGCTCACCACGAAGGGCTCGCAATCAGCCCCAGCATTTT. Protein: CASSPRRARNQPQHF.